Listed here is a single TCR beta chain. Its antigen remains unknown. The entirety of the isolated RNA underwent reverse transcription, so expressed TCRB transcripts were sequenced. Using immunoSEQ multiplex PCR, the repertoire was profiled, and TCRdb retains in-frame clones only, with some absent. This table holds 250,000 to 350,000 clones, approximately 15% found once. These data come from a study of beta chain features in type 1 diabetes. Study-level results: Type 1 diabetes patients had fewer VDJ junction insertions and more deletions.

The TCR was taken from a man between 25 and 39 years old in good health. Source material: central memory CD4+ T cells from blood.

CDR3 DNA: TGTGCCAGCAGCTTGGCCCGACAGGGACAAGAGACCCAGTACTTC. It yields the protein CASSLARQGQETQYF. The chain joins TRBV5-4 to TRBJ2-5; TRBD1 agrees at 7 bases. CDR3 length equals 15 residues. Germline CDR1 is SGHNT and CDR2 is YYREEE (reference sequence). The junction had 4 bases not matched to a gene; V was cut back by 0 bases and J by 2 bases.